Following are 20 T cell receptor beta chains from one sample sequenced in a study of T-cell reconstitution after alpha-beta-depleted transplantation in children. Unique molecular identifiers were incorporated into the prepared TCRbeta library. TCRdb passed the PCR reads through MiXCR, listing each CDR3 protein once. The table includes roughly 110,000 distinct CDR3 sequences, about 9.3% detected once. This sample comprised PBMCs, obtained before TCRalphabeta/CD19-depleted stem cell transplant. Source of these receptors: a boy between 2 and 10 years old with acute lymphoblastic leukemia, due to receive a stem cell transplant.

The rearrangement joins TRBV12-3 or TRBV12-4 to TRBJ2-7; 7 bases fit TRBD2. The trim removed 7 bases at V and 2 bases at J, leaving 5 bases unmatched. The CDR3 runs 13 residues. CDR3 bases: TGTGCCAGCATCGGGCTAGCGGCCTACGAGCAGTACTTC. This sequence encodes CASIGLAAYEQYF.

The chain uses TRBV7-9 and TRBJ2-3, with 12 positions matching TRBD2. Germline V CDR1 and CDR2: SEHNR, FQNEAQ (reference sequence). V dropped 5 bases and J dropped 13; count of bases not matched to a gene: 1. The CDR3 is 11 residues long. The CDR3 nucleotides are TGTGCCAGCAGCCCTAGCGGGAGGGAGTATTTT. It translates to CASSPSGREYF.

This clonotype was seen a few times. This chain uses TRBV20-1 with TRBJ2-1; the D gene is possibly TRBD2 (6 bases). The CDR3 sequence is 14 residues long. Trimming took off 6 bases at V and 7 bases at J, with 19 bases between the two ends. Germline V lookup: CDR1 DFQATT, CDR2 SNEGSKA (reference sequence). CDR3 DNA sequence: TGCAGTGCGTGGCTAACTAGGAGGGTTAATGAGCAGTTCTTC. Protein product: CSAWLTRRVNEQFF.

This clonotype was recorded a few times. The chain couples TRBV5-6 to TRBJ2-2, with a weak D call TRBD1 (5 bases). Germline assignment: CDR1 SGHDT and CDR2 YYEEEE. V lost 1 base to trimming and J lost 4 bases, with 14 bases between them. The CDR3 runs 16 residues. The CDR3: CASSLLGAQSTGELFF. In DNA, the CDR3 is TGTGCCAGCAGCTTGTTAGGGGCCCAAAGCACCGGGGAGCTGTTTTTT.

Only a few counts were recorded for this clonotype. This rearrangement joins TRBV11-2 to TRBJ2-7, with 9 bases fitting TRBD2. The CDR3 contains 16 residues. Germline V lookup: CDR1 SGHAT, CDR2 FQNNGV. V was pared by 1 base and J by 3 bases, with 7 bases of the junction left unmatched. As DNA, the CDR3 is TGTGCCAGCAGCTTAGTAGGTAGCGGGAGTTTCTACGAGCAGTACTTC. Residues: CASSLVGSGSFYEQYF.

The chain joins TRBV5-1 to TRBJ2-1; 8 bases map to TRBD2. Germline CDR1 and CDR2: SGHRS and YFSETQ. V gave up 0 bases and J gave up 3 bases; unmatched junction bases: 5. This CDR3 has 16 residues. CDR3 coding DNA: TGCGCCAGCAGCTTGGCTACTAGCGGATACTACAATGAGCAGTTCTTC. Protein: CASSLATSGYYNEQFF.

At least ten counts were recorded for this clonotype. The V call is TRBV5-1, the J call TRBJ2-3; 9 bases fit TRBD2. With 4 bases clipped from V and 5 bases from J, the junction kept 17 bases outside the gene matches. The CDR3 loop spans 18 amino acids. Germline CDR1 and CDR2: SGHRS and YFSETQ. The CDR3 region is CASSPSRLAEPGGDTQYF. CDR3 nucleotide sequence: TGCGCCAGCAGCCCAAGCCGACTAGCGGAGCCGGGAGGAGATACGCAGTATTTT.

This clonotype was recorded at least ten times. The CDR3 region has the DNA TGCAGCGTCAAAGAAACCGGGACTAGCGGCGAGCAGTACTTC. Translating gives CSVKETGTSGEQYF. The rearrangement links TRBV29-1 to TRBJ2-7, with 11 bases identical to TRBD2. The CDR3 is 14 residues long. Trimming at V came to 6 bases and at J to 6 bases, leaving 10 bases not matched to a gene. Germline CDR1 SQVTM, CDR2 ANQGSEA.

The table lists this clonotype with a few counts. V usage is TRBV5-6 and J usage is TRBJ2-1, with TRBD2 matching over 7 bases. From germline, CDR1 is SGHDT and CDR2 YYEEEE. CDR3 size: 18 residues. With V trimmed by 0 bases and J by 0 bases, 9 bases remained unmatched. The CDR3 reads CASSLVLAARSSYNEQFF. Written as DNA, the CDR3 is TGTGCCAGCAGCTTGGTCCTAGCGGCCCGGAGCTCCTACAATGAGCAGTTCTTC.

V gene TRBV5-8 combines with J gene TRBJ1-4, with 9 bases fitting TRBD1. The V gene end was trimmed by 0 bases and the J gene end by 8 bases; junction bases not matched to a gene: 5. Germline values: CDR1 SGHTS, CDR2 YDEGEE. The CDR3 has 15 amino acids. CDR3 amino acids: CASSLGDRDYEKLFF. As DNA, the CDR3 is TGTGCCAGCAGCTTGGGGGACAGGGATTACGAAAAACTGTTTTTT.

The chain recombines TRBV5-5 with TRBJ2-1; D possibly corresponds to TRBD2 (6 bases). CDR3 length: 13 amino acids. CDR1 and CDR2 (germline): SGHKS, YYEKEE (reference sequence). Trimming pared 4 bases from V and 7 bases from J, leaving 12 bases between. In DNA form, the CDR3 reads TGTGCCAGCAGCCTCGGGACTCTGAATGAGCAGTTCTTC. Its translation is CASSLGTLNEQFF.

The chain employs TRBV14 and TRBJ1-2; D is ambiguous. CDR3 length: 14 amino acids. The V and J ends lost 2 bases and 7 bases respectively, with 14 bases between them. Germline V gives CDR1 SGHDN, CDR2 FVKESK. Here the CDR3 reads CASSQQPTILGYTF. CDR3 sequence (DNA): TGTGCCAGCAGCCAACAACCGACAATCCTTGGCTACACCTTC. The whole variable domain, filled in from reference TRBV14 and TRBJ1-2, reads EAGVTQFPSHSVIEKGQTVTLRCDPISGHDNLYWYRRVMGKEIKFLLHFVKESKQDESGMPNNRFLAERTGGTYSTLKVQPAELEDSGVYFCASSQQPTILGYTFGSGTRLTVV.

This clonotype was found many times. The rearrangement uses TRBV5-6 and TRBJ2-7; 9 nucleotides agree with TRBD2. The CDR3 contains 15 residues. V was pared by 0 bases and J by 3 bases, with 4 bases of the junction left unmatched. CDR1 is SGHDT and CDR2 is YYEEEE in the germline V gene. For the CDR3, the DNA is TGTGCCAGCAGCTTGGGGCTAGCGGGATTCTACGAGCAGTACTTC. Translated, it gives CASSLGLAGFYEQYF.

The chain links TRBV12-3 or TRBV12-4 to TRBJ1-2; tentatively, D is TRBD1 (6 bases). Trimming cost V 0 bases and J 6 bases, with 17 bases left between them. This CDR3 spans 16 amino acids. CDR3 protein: CASSLAQGGGGHGYTF. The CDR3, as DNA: TGTGCCAGCAGTTTAGCCCAAGGAGGAGGGGGTCATGGCTACACCTTC.

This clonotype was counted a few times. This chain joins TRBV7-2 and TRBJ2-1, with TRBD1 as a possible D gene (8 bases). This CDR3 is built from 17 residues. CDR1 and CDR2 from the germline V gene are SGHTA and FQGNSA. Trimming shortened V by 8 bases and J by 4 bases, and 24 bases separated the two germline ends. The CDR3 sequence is CASSGQAGGGKYNEQFF. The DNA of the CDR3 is TGTGCCAGCTCGGGACAGGCCGGGGGAGGGAAATACAATGAGCAGTTCTTC.

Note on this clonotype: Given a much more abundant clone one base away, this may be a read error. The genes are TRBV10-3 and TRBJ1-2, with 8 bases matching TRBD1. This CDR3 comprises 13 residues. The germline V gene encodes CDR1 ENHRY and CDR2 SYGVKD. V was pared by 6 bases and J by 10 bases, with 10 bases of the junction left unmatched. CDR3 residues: CAISLPTGGSYTF. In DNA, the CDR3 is TGTGCCATCAGCTTGCCAACAGGGGGGTCCTACACCTTC.

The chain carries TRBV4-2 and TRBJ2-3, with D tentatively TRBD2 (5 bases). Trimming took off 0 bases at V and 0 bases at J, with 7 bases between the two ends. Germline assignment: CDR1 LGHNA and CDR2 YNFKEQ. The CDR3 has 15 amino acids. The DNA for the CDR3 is TGTGCCAGCAGCCAAGATGGGAGTAGCACAGATACGCAGTATTTT. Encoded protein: CASSQDGSSTDTQYF.

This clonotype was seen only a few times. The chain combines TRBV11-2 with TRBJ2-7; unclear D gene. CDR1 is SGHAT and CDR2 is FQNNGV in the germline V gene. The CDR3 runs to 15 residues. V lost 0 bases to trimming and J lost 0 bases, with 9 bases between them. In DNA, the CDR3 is TGTGCCAGCAGCTTAGATCGCGTCAGCTCCTACGAGCAGTACTTC. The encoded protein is CASSLDRVSSYEQYF.

CDR3 bases: TGTGCCAGCGGCTGCACGAGTGGTAGCGGGACCCAGGGCACAGATACGCAGTATTTT. This sequence encodes CASGCTSGSGTQGTDTQYF. The V call is TRBV3-1, the J call TRBJ2-3, with 8 bases lining up with TRBD2. CDR3 length: 19 amino acids. The V gene end was trimmed by 8 bases and the J gene end by 1 base; junction bases not matched to a gene: 20. Germline V lookup: CDR1 LGHDT, CDR2 YNNKEL (reference sequence).

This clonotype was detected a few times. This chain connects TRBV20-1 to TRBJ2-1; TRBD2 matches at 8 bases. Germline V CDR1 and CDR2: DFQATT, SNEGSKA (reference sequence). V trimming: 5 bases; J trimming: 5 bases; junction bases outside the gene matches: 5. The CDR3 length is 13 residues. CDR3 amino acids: CSAPGGRNNEQFF. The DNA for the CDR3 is TGCAGTGCTCCCGGCGGGAGGAACAATGAGCAGTTCTTC.